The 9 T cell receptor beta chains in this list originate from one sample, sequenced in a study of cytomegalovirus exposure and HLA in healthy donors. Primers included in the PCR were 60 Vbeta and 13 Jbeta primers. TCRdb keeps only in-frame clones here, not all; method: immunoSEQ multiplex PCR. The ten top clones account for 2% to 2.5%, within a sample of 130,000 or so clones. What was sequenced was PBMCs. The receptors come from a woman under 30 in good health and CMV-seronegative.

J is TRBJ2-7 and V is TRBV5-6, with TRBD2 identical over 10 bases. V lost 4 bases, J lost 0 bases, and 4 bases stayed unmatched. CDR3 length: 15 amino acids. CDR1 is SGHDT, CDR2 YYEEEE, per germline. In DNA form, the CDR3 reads TGTGCCAGCAGCCAAGCGGGAGGGAGCTCCTACGAGCAGTACGTC. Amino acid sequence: CASSQAGGSSYEQYV.

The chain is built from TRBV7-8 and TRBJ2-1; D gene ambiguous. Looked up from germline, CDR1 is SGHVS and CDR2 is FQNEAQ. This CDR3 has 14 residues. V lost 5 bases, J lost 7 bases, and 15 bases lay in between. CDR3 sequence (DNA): TGTGCCAGCAGCCGTCCGACAAAGAGAAATGAGCAGTTCTTC. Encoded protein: CASSRPTKRNEQFF. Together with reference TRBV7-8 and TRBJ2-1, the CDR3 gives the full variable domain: GAGVSQSPRYKVAKRGQDVALRCDPISGHVSLFWYQQALGQGPEFLTYFQNEAQLDKSGLPSDRFFAERPEGSVSTLKIQRTQQEDSAVYLCASSRPTKRNEQFFGPGTRLTVL.

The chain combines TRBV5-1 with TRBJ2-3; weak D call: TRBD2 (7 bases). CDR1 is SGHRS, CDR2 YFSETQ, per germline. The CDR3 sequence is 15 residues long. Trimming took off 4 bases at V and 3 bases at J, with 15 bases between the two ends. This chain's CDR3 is CASSKGGGGTDTQYF. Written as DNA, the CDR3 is TGCGCCAGCAGCAAGGGGGGCGGGGGTACAGATACGCAGTATTTT.

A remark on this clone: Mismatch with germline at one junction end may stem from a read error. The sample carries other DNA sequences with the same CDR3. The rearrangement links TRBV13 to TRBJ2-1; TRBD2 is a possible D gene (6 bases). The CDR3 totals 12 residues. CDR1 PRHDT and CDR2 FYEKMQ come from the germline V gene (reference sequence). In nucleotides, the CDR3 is TGTGCCAGCAGCTTCCGCGGGAATGAACAGTTCTTC. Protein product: CASSFRGNEQFF.

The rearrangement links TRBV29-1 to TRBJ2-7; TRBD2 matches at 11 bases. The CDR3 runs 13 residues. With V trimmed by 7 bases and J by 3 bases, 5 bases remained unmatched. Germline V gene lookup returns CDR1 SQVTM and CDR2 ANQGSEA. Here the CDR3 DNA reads TGCAGCGCTGGGACTAGCGGAGACTACGAGCAGTACTTC. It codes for CSAGTSGDYEQYF.

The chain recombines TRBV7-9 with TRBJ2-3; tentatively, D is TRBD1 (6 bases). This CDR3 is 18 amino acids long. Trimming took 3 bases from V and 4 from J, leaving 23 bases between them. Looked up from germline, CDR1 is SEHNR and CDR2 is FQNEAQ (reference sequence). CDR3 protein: CASSLLTGLRGKADTQYF. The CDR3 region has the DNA TGTGCCAGCAGCTTGCTTACAGGGTTACGGGGAAAGGCAGATACGCAGTATTTT.

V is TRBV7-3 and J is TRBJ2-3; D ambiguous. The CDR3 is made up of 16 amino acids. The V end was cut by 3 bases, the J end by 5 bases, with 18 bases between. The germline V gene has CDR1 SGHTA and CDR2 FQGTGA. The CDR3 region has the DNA TGTGCCAGCAGCTTCCCAGGAAGCCGCGCACAAGATACGCAGTATTTT. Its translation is CASSFPGSRAQDTQYF.

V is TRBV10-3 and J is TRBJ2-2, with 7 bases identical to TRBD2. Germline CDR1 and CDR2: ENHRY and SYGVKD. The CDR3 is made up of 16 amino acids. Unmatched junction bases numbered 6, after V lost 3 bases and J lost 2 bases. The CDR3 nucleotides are TGTGCCATCAGTGAATCCTTAGCGGGCAACACCGGGGAGCTGTTTTTT. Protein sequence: CAISESLAGNTGELFF.

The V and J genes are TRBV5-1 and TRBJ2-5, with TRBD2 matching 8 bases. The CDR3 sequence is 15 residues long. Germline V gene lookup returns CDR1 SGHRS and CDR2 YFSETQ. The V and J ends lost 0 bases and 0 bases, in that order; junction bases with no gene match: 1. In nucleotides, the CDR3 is TGCGCCAGCAGCTTGGGACTAGCGTACCAAGAGACCCAGTACTTC. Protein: CASSLGLAYQETQYF.